These 22 T cell receptor beta chains were all obtained from the same sample, sequenced in a study of shared clonotypes between healthy human individuals. The protocol was immunoSEQ multiplex PCR, while the TCRdb copy is restricted to in-frame clones and leaves out a portion. The sample lists over a million clones; roughly 95% were seen once. The specimen sequenced was naive CD4+ T cells sorted from blood. As for subset: CD45RA+ positively selected. The receptors were sampled from a man younger than 40 in good health.

The chain combines TRBV2 with TRBJ2-7; tentative D call: TRBD1 (6 bases). Trimming stripped 7 bases from V and 3 bases from J, with 10 bases between. The CDR3 is 12 residues long. The germline CDR1 and CDR2 sequences are SNHLY and FYNNEI. In DNA form, the CDR3 reads TGTGCCAGCATTGGGGGCGGCTACGAGCAGTACTTC. Its protein product is CASIGGGYEQYF.

The V and J genes are TRBV6-5 and TRBJ2-2; TRBD1 aligns across 12 bases. Germline assignment: CDR1 MNHEY and CDR2 SVGAGI. Germline trimming cut 4 bases from V and 7 bases from J; bases unmatched to any gene: 7. The CDR3 spans 16 residues. The CDR3 nucleotides read TGTGCCAGCAGTTCCTACGGGACAGGGGGCGGCGGGGAGCTGTTTTTT. It specifies CASSSYGTGGGGELFF.

The sample holds one count of this clone. The chain combines TRBV7-9 with TRBJ1-2, with D perhaps matching TRBD1 (5 bases). Germline CDR1 is SEHNR and CDR2 is FQNEAQ (reference sequence). This CDR3 is 15 amino acids long. V gave up 0 bases and J gave up 7 bases, with 15 bases separating them. The CDR3 protein is CASSLASPGIGGYTF. CDR3 bases: TGTGCCAGCAGCTTAGCTTCTCCAGGGATAGGTGGCTACACCTTC. Based on the CDR3 plus reference TRBV7-9 and TRBJ1-2, the full variable domain is DTGVSQNPRHKITKRGQNVTFRCDPISEHNRLYWYRQTLGQGPEFLTYFQNEAQLEKSRLLSDRFSAERPKGSFSTLEIQRTEQGDSAMYLCASSLASPGIGGYTFGSGTRLTVV.

The gene calls are TRBV5-5 and TRBJ1-5; possibly TRBD1 for D (6 bases). The CDR3 sequence is 15 residues long. Germline V CDR1 and CDR2: SGHKS, YYEKEE (reference sequence). V was trimmed by 1 base and J by 6 bases, leaving 14 bases between them. CDR3 residues: CASSLHRAGIQPQHF. CDR3 DNA sequence: TGTGCCAGCAGCTTGCACAGGGCGGGTATTCAGCCCCAGCATTTT.

The chain links TRBV5-4 to TRBJ2-7, with TRBD2 matching 7 bases. CDR1 is SGHNT and CDR2 is YYREEE in the germline V gene (reference sequence). This CDR3 comprises 14 residues. The V and J ends lost 4 bases and 1 base, in that order; junction bases with no gene match: 5. CDR3 DNA: TGTGCCAGCAGCGCCTCGGGACTATCCTACGAGCAGTACTTC. Translating it yields CASSASGLSYEQYF.

This chain joins TRBV7-2 and TRBJ1-4; D gene ambiguous. The CDR3 runs 14 residues. V gave up 0 bases and J gave up 11 bases, with 13 bases separating them. CDR1 SGHTA and CDR2 FQGNSA come from the germline V gene. CDR3 sequence: CASSLAGPVGKLFF. CDR3 DNA: TGTGCCAGCAGCTTAGCAGGCCCGGTCGGGAAACTGTTTTTT.

Only one count was recorded for this clone. This rearrangement joins TRBV4-3 to TRBJ2-1; D is uncertain. V was cut by 0 bases and J by 2 bases, with 8 bases left in between. The CDR3 runs to 15 residues. Germline values: CDR1 LGHNA, CDR2 YSLEER. The CDR3 protein is CASSQDIGPYNEQFF. CDR3 DNA sequence: TGCGCCAGCAGCCAAGATATCGGGCCCTACAATGAGCAGTTCTTC.

V usage is TRBV7-9 and J usage is TRBJ2-7, with 7 positions matching TRBD1. This CDR3 comprises 15 residues. V lost 5 bases and J lost 2; bases outside the gene matches: 9. Per germline, CDR1 SEHNR and CDR2 FQNEAQ (reference sequence). The CDR3 loop is CASSPDRANPYEQYF. CDR3 sequence (DNA): TGTGCCAGCAGCCCCGACAGGGCAAACCCCTACGAGCAGTACTTC.

This chain connects TRBV7-9 to TRBJ2-7, with 11 nucleotides matching TRBD1. This CDR3 is built from 14 residues. After removal of 1 base from V and 12 bases from J, the junction contained 8 bases not matched to a gene. CDR1 SEHNR and CDR2 FQNEAQ come from the germline V gene (reference sequence). Written as DNA, the CDR3 is TGTGCCAGCAGCTTAGAGCTAGGACAGGGGGCTCCGTACTTC. Translated: CASSLELGQGAPYF.

The chain is built from TRBV27 and TRBJ1-5; 7 bases map to TRBD1. With 5 bases clipped from V and 4 bases from J, the junction kept 17 bases outside the gene matches. This CDR3 is 18 amino acids long. Germline CDR1 MNHEY, CDR2 SMNVEV (reference sequence). CDR3 sequence reads: CASSPSFRAGGRNQPQHF. CDR3 in DNA: TGTGCCAGCAGTCCATCGTTTAGGGCAGGGGGGCGGAATCAGCCCCAGCATTTT.

This chain connects TRBV18 to TRBJ2-3; D is possibly TRBD1 (6 bases). Germline V gene lookup returns CDR1 KGHSH and CDR2 LQKENI. The CDR3 totals 16 residues. With 1 base removed from V and 4 bases from J, the gap between germline ends came to 15 bases. DNA of the CDR3: TGTGCCAGCTCACCACTCAGACAGGTCGGGGCAGATACGCAGTATTTT. Amino acid sequence: CASSPLRQVGADTQYF.

This sequence joins TRBV7-9 and TRBJ1-2; the match to TRBD1 covers 9 bases. Per the germline V gene, CDR1 is SEHNR and CDR2 is FQNEAQ (reference sequence). The V and J ends lost 5 bases and 4 bases, in that order; junction bases with no gene match: 5. There are 14 residues in the CDR3. The CDR3 sequence: CASSRDREGYGYTF. Here the CDR3 DNA reads TGTGCCAGCAGCCGGGACAGGGAAGGCTATGGCTACACCTTC.

The J gene is TRBJ1-1, the V gene TRBV28; D not resolved. In germline, CDR1 is MDHEN, CDR2 SYDVKM. The CDR3 loop spans 15 amino acids. Deletions cut 5 bases from V and 3 bases from J, with 16 bases between. The CDR3 spells CASSPPGRLDTEAFF. The CDR3 nucleotides read TGTGCCAGCAGTCCTCCAGGACGGTTGGACACTGAAGCTTTCTTT.

Note on this clone: Different DNA sequences within this sample yield the same CDR3. The chain carries TRBV28 and TRBJ1-5, with D perhaps TRBD1 (6 bases). The CDR3 length is 12 residues. The V end was cut by 5 bases, the J end by 6 bases, with 8 bases between. The V gene's germline CDR1 is MDHEN and CDR2 SYDVKM. This chain's CDR3 is CASSLGGQPQHF. The CDR3 DNA reads as TGTGCCAGCAGTCTAGGGGGTCAGCCCCAGCATTTT.

This rearrangement joins TRBV29-1 to TRBJ1-1; D is unclear. Between the trimmed V and J ends, which lost 4 bases and 9 bases, there was a span of 9 bases. From germline, CDR1 is SQVTM and CDR2 ANQGSEA. This CDR3 comprises 10 residues. As DNA, the CDR3 is TGCAGCGTTGGGACTGACAAAGCTTTCTTT. Its protein product is CSVGTDKAFF. The variable domain in full, completed from reference TRBV29-1 and TRBJ1-1, reads SAVISQKPSRDICQRGTSLTIQCQVDSQVTMMFWYRQQPGQSLTLIATANQGSEATYESGFVIDKFPISRPNLTFSTLTVSNMSPEDSSIYLCSVGTDKAFFGQGTRLTVV.

This clone has only one observation. The chain recombines TRBV9 with TRBJ2-2; D gene ambiguous. V lost 1 base, J lost 6 bases, and 10 bases lay in between. The CDR3 runs to 14 residues. Germline V CDR1 and CDR2: SGDLS, YYNGEE. CDR3 protein: CASSVRSAPGELFF. DNA of the CDR3: TGTGCCAGCAGCGTAAGGAGTGCACCCGGGGAGCTGTTTTTT.

The CDR3 is CASSVRNTDTQYF. CDR3 nucleotide sequence: TGTGCCAGCAGCGTACGAAACACAGATACGCAGTATTTT. The gene calls are TRBV9 and TRBJ2-3; D is ambiguous. Germline V gene sequence: CDR1 SGDLS, CDR2 YYNGEE. This CDR3 contains 13 residues. V was pared by 1 base and J by 2 bases, with 5 bases between.

This rearrangement joins TRBV28 to TRBJ2-7; TRBD2 is a possible D gene (5 bases). Germline V gives CDR1 MDHEN, CDR2 SYDVKM. Trimming took off 4 bases at V and 2 bases at J, with 15 bases between the two ends. The CDR3 totals 15 residues. The CDR3 DNA is TGTGCCAGCAGTTCTCCGGGATCCACCCCCTACGAGCAGTACTTC. This codes for CASSSPGSTPYEQYF. Full variable domain (rest looked up from reference TRBV28 and TRBJ2-7): DVKVTQSSRYLVKRTGEKVFLECVQDMDHENMFWYRQDPGLGLRLIYFSYDVKMKEKGDIPEGYSVSREKKERFSLILESASTNQTSMYLCASSSPGSTPYEQYFGPGTRLTVT.

The chain is built from TRBV5-1 and TRBJ1-1, with D perhaps matching TRBD1 (6 bases). Trimming took off 4 bases at V and 1 base at J, with 14 bases between the two ends. Germline V gives CDR1 SGHRS, CDR2 YFSETQ. CDR3 length: 15 amino acids. CDR3: CASSRGGQSNTEAFF. The CDR3 region has the DNA TGCGCCAGCAGCCGGGGAGGACAGTCGAACACTGAAGCTTTCTTT.

Only one count was recorded for this clone. The chain links TRBV28 to TRBJ2-5; no reliable D call. Germline values: CDR1 MDHEN, CDR2 SYDVKM. This CDR3 comprises 12 residues. Trimming took 1 base from V and 7 from J, leaving 7 bases between them. CDR3 nucleotide sequence: TGTGCCAGCAGTTTATCGTCCGGGACCCAGTACTTC. As protein: CASSLSSGTQYF.

Only one count was recorded for this clone. This chain links TRBV5-4 with TRBJ2-7; D is tentatively TRBD1 or TRBD2 (5 bases each). V shed 6 bases and J shed 0 bases, with 16 bases lying between them. CDR1 is SGHNT, CDR2 YYREEE, per germline (reference sequence). This CDR3 has 15 amino acids. CDR3 coding DNA: TGTGCCAGCACCCGGGGCGCCCTCAGCTCCTACGAGCAGTACTTC. Translation: CASTRGALSSYEQYF.

This chain uses TRBV5-6 with TRBJ1-4, with TRBD1 identical over 10 bases. The CDR3 loop spans 15 amino acids. Germline V gene data show CDR1 as SGHDT and CDR2 as YYEEEE. J lost 8 bases, V lost 1 base, and 5 bases had no gene match. CDR3 loop: CASSLPGQGEEKLFF. CDR3 bases: TGTGCCAGCAGCTTGCCCGGACAGGGGGAAGAAAAACTGTTTTTT.